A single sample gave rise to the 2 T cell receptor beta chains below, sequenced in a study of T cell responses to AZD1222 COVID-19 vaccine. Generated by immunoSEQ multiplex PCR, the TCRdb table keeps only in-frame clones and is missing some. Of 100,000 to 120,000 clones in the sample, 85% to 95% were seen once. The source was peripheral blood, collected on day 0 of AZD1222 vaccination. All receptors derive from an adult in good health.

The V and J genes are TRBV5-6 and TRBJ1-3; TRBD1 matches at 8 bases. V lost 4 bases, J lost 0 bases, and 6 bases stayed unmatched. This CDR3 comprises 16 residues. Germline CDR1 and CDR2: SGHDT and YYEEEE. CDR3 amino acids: CASSRDRLISGNTIYF. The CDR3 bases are TGTGCCAGCAGCCGGGACAGGCTCATCTCTGGAAACACCATATATTTT.

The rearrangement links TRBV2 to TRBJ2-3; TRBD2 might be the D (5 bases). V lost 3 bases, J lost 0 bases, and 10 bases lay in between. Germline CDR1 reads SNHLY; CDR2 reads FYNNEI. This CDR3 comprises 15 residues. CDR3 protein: CASSDFGGSTDTQYF. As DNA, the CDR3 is TGTGCCAGCAGTGATTTTGGAGGAAGCACAGATACGCAGTATTTT.